Here is one TCR beta chain with its context. Its target is not known. Produced via immunoSEQ multiplex PCR; TCRdb's table is partial and in-frame only. Of 45,000 to 55,000 clones listed, approximately 84% are singletons. This specimen belongs to a study of PD-1 blockade in classical Hodgkin lymphoma. The wider study: Every 2 weeks, patients had 3 mg/kg nivolumab intravenously.

After autologous stem cell transplantation all patients relapsed, and prior brentuximab vedotin exposure differed between cohorts. Reported best responses ranged across complete response, partial response or progressive disease. The CDR3 loop spans 12 amino acids. Germline CDR1 is SEHNR and CDR2 is FQNEAQ (reference sequence). Trimming left V 1 base short and J 7 bases short, with 8 bases between. Study-wide results and caveats: Anyone who began nivolumab under 1 year after ASCT was excluded. By C4D1 there was a significant rise in CD4+ TCR diversity but not in CD8+ TCR diversity.

Sequencing was performed on peripheral blood mononuclear cells (PBMCs), taken at baseline. This chain uses TRBV7-9 with TRBJ2-7; D not certain. The source of this sequence is a human donor with classical Hodgkin lymphoma. CDR3 nucleotides: TGTGCCAGCAGCTTAGGGCAGGTTGAGCAGTACTTC. Protein: CASSLGQVEQYF.